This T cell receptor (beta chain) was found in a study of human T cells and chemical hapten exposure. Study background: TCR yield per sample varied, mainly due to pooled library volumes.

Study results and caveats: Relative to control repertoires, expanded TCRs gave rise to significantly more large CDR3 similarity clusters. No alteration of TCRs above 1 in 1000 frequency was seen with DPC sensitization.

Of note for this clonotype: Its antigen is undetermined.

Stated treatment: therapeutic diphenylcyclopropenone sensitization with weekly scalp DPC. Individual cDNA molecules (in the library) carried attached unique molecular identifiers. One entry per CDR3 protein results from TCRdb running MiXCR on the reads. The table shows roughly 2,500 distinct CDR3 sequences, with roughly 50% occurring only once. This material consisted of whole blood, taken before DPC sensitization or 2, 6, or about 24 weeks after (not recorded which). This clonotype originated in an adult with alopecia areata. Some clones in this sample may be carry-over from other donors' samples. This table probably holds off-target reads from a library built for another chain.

The CDR3 bases are TGTGCCAGCAGCTTGGGAGATTCACCCCTCCACTTT. It is translated as CASSLGDSPLHF. The genes are TRBV6-6 and TRBJ1-6, with D unclear. There are 12 residues in the CDR3. Looked up from germline, CDR1 is MNHNY and CDR2 is SVGAGI (reference sequence). Deletions cut 6 bases from V and 8 bases from J, with 8 bases between.